Listed below are T cell receptor beta chains from one sample, sequenced in a study of blood T cell repertoires in COVID-19. The data were produced by immunoSEQ multiplex PCR, yet TCRdb's version contains in-frame clones alone and is incomplete. Here the sample spans approximately 400,000 clones, more than 65% being singletons. Sequencing was performed on peripheral blood. Receptors originate from a human donor with acute or convalescent COVID-19. The donor label of this sample is uncertain. The CDR3 runs from the conserved cysteine through the conserved F or W. A D gene is named only where the DNA matches it firmly. For some rows the clone size is stated as once, few or many, or as a class when expanded; others skip it.

v_gene	abundance	j_gene	d_gene	CDR3nt	CDR3aa
TRBV2	-	TRBJ2-5	-	TGTGCCAGCAGTGGGCTCGGGTTGTACCAAGAGACCCAGTACTTC	CASSGLGLYQETQYF
TRBV5-1	-	TRBJ2-5	TRBD2	TGCGCCAGCAGCTACGGACTAGCGGGCCCTTCGGAGACCCAGTACTTC	CASSYGLAGPSETQYF
TRBV29-1	-	TRBJ1-1	TRBD1	TGCAGCGTTTCCCCGACAGGGGGGCAAACTGAAGCTTTCTTT	CSVSPTGGQTEAFF
TRBV5-4	-	TRBJ2-1	TRBD2	TGTGCCAGCAGCTTGGGCCTAGCGGGGTACAATGAGCAGTTCTTC	CASSLGLAGYNEQFF
TRBV18	-	TRBJ1-5	-	TGTGCCAGCTCACCGACAGGAGAGGGCAATCAGCCCCAGCATTTT	CASSPTGEGNQPQHF
TRBV19	-	TRBJ2-1	-	TGTGCCAGTACAAATAGGGACTGGGAGCAGTTCTTC	CASTNRDWEQFF
TRBV20-1	-	TRBJ2-1	-	TGCAGTGCTAGTCCTAGCACCCGCCATGAGCAGTTCTTC	CSASPSTRHEQFF
TRBV6-1	-	TRBJ1-5	-	TGTGCCAGCAGTGAAAGGGACTCCAATCAGCCCCAGCATTTT	CASSERDSNQPQHF
TRBV7-9	-	TRBJ1-2	TRBD1	TGTGCCAGCAGCCACAGGGGGATTGACTATGGCTACACCTTC	CASSHRGIDYGYTF
TRBV20-1	-	TRBJ1-2	-	TGCAGTGCCGACAGCGACTATGGCTACACCTTC	CSADSDYGYTF
TRBV28	-	TRBJ2-5	TRBD1	TGTGCCAGCAGTCCCCCCGACAGGGGGCCTCTTGGGACCCAGTACTTC	CASSPPDRGPLGTQYF
TRBV6-4	-	TRBJ1-6	-	TGTGCCAGCAGTGCTACATACAGGGCGGATTCACCCCTCCACTTT	CASSATYRADSPLHF
TRBV2	few	TRBJ1-3	-	TGTGCCAGCTTATTTTACTCTGGAAACACCATATATTTT	CASLFYSGNTIYF
TRBV5-1	few	TRBJ2-1	TRBD2	TGCGCCAGCAGCTTAACTAGCGGGGGGAGTTACAATGAGCAGTTCTTC	CASSLTSGGSYNEQFF
TRBV28	-	TRBJ1-2	-	TGTGCCAGCAGTTTAACCCCGGGCCCGGGGGGGAACTATGGCTACACCTTC	CASSLTPGPGGNYGYTF
TRBV18	-	TRBJ2-1	-	TGTGCCAGCTCACCCGGGAGCAGGGAGGAGCAGTTCTTC	CASSPGSREEQFF
TRBV6-5	-	TRBJ2-5	TRBD2	TGTGCCAGCAGGCTAGCGGGAGAGACCCAGTACTTC	CASRLAGETQYF
TRBV3-1/TRBV3-2	-	TRBJ2-2	TRBD2	TGTGCCAGCAGCCGGGGACTAGCGGGAACCACCGGGGAGCTGTTTTTT	CASSRGLAGTTGELFF
TRBV10-2	-	TRBJ1-1	-	TGCGCCAGCAGTGAGTCTTGGGCCGGGGGCACTGAAGCTTTCTTT	CASSESWAGGTEAFF
TRBV5-4	-	TRBJ2-7	TRBD1	TGTGCCAGCAGCTCGGAGTACGGGACAGGGGAGTACGAGCAGTACTTC	CASSSEYGTGEYEQYF
TRBV29-1	-	TRBJ2-5	-	TGCAGCGTTGATAGTGGGGGGGCCCAAGAGACCCAGTACTTC	CSVDSGGAQETQYF
TRBV3-1/TRBV3-2	-	TRBJ1-3	-	TGTGCCAGCAGCCAAGCGGTGACTCTCTCTGGAAACACCATATATTTT	CASSQAVTLSGNTIYF
TRBV3-1/TRBV3-2	few	TRBJ2-2	-	TGTGCCAGCAGTAACTCCGCCGAGAGGGGGGGCCTAGAAGGGGAGCTGTTTTTT	CASSNSAERGGLEGELFF
TRBV6-6	-	TRBJ1-6	-	TGTGCCACCCAGGGCGGAAGTTCACCCCTCCACTTT	CATQGGSSPLHF
TRBV7-8	-	TRBJ2-5	TRBD1	TGTGCCAGCAGCTTAGGCCCGGGACAGGGGCAAGAGACCCAGTACTTC	CASSLGPGQGQETQYF
TRBV5-6	-	TRBJ2-2	-	TGTGCCAGCAGCTTGGGTTTCAAGAACACCGGGGAGCTGTTTTTT	CASSLGFKNTGELFF
TRBV7-2	-	TRBJ1-1	-	TGTGCCAGCAGCTTACAGGTCGGAAAGAGCACTGAAGCTTTCTTT	CASSLQVGKSTEAFF
TRBV27	-	TRBJ1-5	-	TGTGCCAGCAGTTCCGGTGGGACACAAAGCAATCAGCCCCAGCATTTT	CASSSGGTQSNQPQHF
TRBV28	-	TRBJ2-7	TRBD1	TGTGCCAGCAGTTTGGACAGGGTGACCTACGAGCAGTACTTC	CASSLDRVTYEQYF
TRBV29-1	-	TRBJ2-2	TRBD1	TGCAGCGTGGGACAGGCCGGGCCGGGGGAGCTGTTTTTT	CSVGQAGPGELFF
TRBV5-4	once	TRBJ2-2	-	TGTGCCAGCACCGCGAACCCCGACAGGAGAGCCGGGGAGCTGTTTTTT	CASTANPDRRAGELFF
TRBV29-1	-	TRBJ1-1	-	TGCAGCGTTGTCTTGAACACTGAAGCTTTCTTT	CSVVLNTEAFF
TRBV5-1	-	TRBJ2-1	-	TGCGCCAGCAGCTTCGTAGTCTCCCCGGGGAATGAGCAGTTCTTC	CASSFVVSPGNEQFF
TRBV29-1	-	TRBJ1-2	TRBD1	TGCAGCGCCTGGGGACAGTATGGCTACACCTTC	CSAWGQYGYTF
TRBV5-5	-	TRBJ1-1	-	TGTGCCAGCAGCCCCACAGGGCTCCAGACTCGTACTGAAGCTTTCTTT	CASSPTGLQTRTEAFF
TRBV5-4	-	TRBJ2-5	-	TGTGCCAGCAGAATAGGGGCTGGGGAGACCCAGTACTTC	CASRIGAGETQYF
TRBV12-3/TRBV12-4	-	TRBJ1-5	TRBD1	TGTGCCAGCAGAAGGACAGGGTCTCAGCCCCAGCATTTT	CASRRTGSQPQHF
TRBV3-1/TRBV3-2	-	TRBJ1-3	TRBD1	TGTGCCAGCAGCCAGACAGGGGGCTCTGGAAACACCATATATTTT	CASSQTGGSGNTIYF
TRBV6-6	-	TRBJ1-6	-	TGTGCCAGCAGTCGATCGGCTCCCGCACAGAATAATTCACCCCTCCACTTT	CASSRSAPAQNNSPLHF
TRBV6-4	-	TRBJ1-1	TRBD1	TGTGCCAGCAGGGCCACACAGGGGAACGCGGAAGCTTTCTTT	CASRATQGNAEAFF
TRBV10-3	-	TRBJ2-6	TRBD1	TGTGCCATACGACAGGGGGACTCTGGGGCCAACGTCCTGACTTTC	CAIRQGDSGANVLTF
TRBV18	-	TRBJ1-6	-	TGTGCCAGCTCAAGGACTGATTATAATTCACCCCTCCACTTT	CASSRTDYNSPLHF
TRBV18	-	TRBJ1-1	-	TGTGCCAGCTCACCACCACAGTGGAACACTGAAGCTTTCTTT	CASSPPQWNTEAFF
TRBV7-2	-	TRBJ2-5	-	TGTGCCAGCAGGGGGCGGGGCGCAGAGACCCAGTACTTC	CASRGRGAETQYF
TRBV6-5	few	TRBJ2-5	-	TGTGCCAGCAGTTACTCGAGGCTAGCTGTGACCCAGTACTTC	CASSYSRLAVTQYF
TRBV6-5	-	TRBJ1-6	-	TGTGCCAGCAGTTACGGGGGCGAGAATTCACCCCTCCACTTT	CASSYGGENSPLHF
TRBV18	-	TRBJ1-6	-	TGTGCCAGCTCACCACTGAATACACAGGCCTGGGGTTCACCCCTCCACTTT	CASSPLNTQAWGSPLHF
TRBV5-1	-	TRBJ1-2	TRBD1	TGCGCCAGCAGCCGGGACAGCCTTGGAGGCTACACCTTC	CASSRDSLGGYTF
TRBV5-1	-	TRBJ1-2	-	TGCGCCAGCAGCTCTTCGGGACTTGGCTACACCTTC	CASSSSGLGYTF
TRBV6-1	-	TRBJ2-3	-	TGTGCCAGCAGTGAGAAACTGAGACAGAGCACAGATACGCAGTATTTT	CASSEKLRQSTDTQYF
TRBV6-8	-	TRBJ2-6	-	TGTGCCTCCCTGGACAGTCCATCTGGGGCCAACGTCCTGACTTTC	CASLDSPSGANVLTF
TRBV29-1	-	TRBJ2-3	-	TGCAGCGTTGATCACTCGTATTTT	CSVDHSYF
TRBV30	-	TRBJ1-4	TRBD1	TGTGCCTGGAGTGAAGGACAGGGGATCGGTGAAAAACTGTTTTTT	CAWSEGQGIGEKLFF